Below are 23 T cell receptor beta chains sequenced from a single sample in a study of T cells in Graves' hyperthyroidism and ophthalmopathy (dated by TCRdb to between 2017 and 2020). Library preparation was by multiplex PCR. Sequencing used an Illumina HiSeq 2000. The TCR beta CDR3 regions were amplified from the RNA transcripts. A first-round RT-PCR of the TCR CDR3 used the HTBI primer set with the Qiagen OneStep RT-PCR kit. TCRdb itself trimmed the public reads at Q25 with fastp, ran MiXCR and retained productive beta chains. One record per CDR3 amino acid sequence lists the most common genes and DNA. The sample table records roughly 350,000 distinct CDR3 sequences; approximately 15% of these occur just once. The ten largest clones take up under 30% of the sample. Sequences were obtained from blood. The receptor source for this set is a woman aged 25-40 years with Graves' hyperthyroidism.

This clonotype was seen only a few times. The chain uses TRBV7-9 and TRBJ2-2; 9 nucleotides line up with TRBD1. V lost 5 bases to trimming and J lost 5 bases; unmatched junction nucleotides: 9. In germline, CDR1 is SEHNR, CDR2 FQNEAQ (reference sequence). The CDR3 loop spans 16 amino acids. The CDR3 bases are TGTGCCAGCAGCGCATCATCGACAGGGGGGACCGGGGAGCTGTTTTTT. Protein sequence: CASSASSTGGTGELFF.

In this sample, this clonotype turned up a few times. The V gene is TRBV20-1, the J gene TRBJ2-5; 12 bases match TRBD2. Germline lookup yields CDR1 DFQATT and CDR2 SNEGSKA (reference sequence). The V segment lost 7 bases and the J segment 5 bases; nucleotides outside the gene matches: 11. This CDR3 is built from 15 residues. The chain's CDR3 is CSGGPTSGRKETQYF. Written as DNA, the CDR3 is TGCAGTGGAGGTCCCACTAGCGGGAGGAAGGAGACCCAGTACTTC.

This clonotype has a handful of counts. The CDR3 sequence is CSASGTSGGWSSKTQYF. The CDR3 coding sequence is TGCAGTGCTAGCGGGACTAGCGGGGGGTGGAGCTCAAAGACCCAGTACTTC. This rearrangement joins TRBV20-1 to TRBJ2-5, with TRBD2 matching 15 bases. Germline assignment: CDR1 DFQATT and CDR2 SNEGSKA (reference sequence). V lost 3 bases, J lost 6 bases, and 11 bases stayed unmatched. CDR3 size: 17 residues.

This clonotype was counted at least ten times. The chain couples TRBV15 to TRBJ2-5; TRBD2 matches at 9 bases. This CDR3 region has 15 residues. V lost 0 bases and J lost 5; bases outside the gene matches: 4. Germline loops: CDR1 LNHNV, CDR2 YYDKDF (reference sequence). CDR3 bases: TGTGCCACCAGCAGAGATCTGGCGGGAGGGGAGACCCAGTACTTC. It is translated as CATSRDLAGGETQYF.

This clonotype has ten or more counts. This chain links TRBV12-3 or TRBV12-4 with TRBJ2-7, with D possibly matching TRBD2 (7 bases). This CDR3 spans 16 amino acids. The V gene lost 5 bases and the J gene lost 7 bases, with 24 bases spanning the gap. The CDR3 DNA is TGTGCCAGCAGTCCAACCGCGGGGGCCCGGGGGTCAGAGCAGTACTTC. It is translated as CASSPTAGARGSEQYF.

This clonotype was observed a handful of times. The gene calls are TRBV19 and TRBJ2-3, with D hard to call. Germline-derived CDR1 and CDR2 are LNHDA and SQIVND (reference sequence). This CDR3 is built from 14 residues. V lost 6 bases to trimming and J lost 1 base, with 11 bases between them. The CDR3 loop is CASRVSVGTDTQYF. The CDR3 DNA is TGTGCCAGTAGGGTAAGCGTCGGCACAGATACGCAGTATTTT.

This clonotype has more than one count but fewer than ten. The V call is TRBV9, the J call TRBJ2-1; weak D call: TRBD2 (6 bases). Germline-derived CDR1 and CDR2 are SGDLS and YYNGEE. The CDR3 loop spans 14 amino acids. The V end was cut by 0 bases, the J end by 5 bases, with 9 bases between. This CDR3 is CASSVARRDNEQFF. DNA for the CDR3: TGTGCCAGCAGCGTAGCCCGGAGGGACAATGAGCAGTTCTTC.

This clonotype was observed at least ten times. CDR3 bases: TGCGCCAGCAGCTTGGTCTCAGGGGGGGATGAAAAACTGTTTTTT. Protein product: CASSLVSGGDEKLFF. The chain is built from TRBV5-1 and TRBJ1-4; 7 nucleotides align to TRBD1. With V trimmed by 0 bases and J by 6 bases, 5 bases remained unmatched. Germline CDR1 reads SGHRS; CDR2 reads YFSETQ. The CDR3 is 15 amino acids. The full variable domain, with the rest looked up from reference TRBV5-1 and TRBJ1-4, is KAGVTQTPRYLIKTRGQQVTLSCSPISGHRSVSWYQQTPGQGLQFLFEYFSETQRNKGNFPGRFSGRQFSNSRSEMNVSTLELGDSALYLCASSLVSGGDEKLFFGSGTQLSVL.

The V and J genes are TRBV14 and TRBJ1-2; D is ambiguous. From germline, CDR1 is SGHDN and CDR2 FVKESK. The CDR3 contains 15 residues. Trimming removed 1 base at V and 1 base at J, with 10 bases between. CDR3 sequence (DNA): TGTGCCAGCAGCCAAGGGCCAGGTCGTAACTATGGCTACACCTTC. Protein product: CASSQGPGRNYGYTF.

This clonotype was counted at least ten times. This rearrangement joins TRBV6-2 or TRBV6-3 to TRBJ1-5, with D perhaps TRBD1 (6 bases). V lost 6 bases to trimming and J lost 4 bases, with 10 bases between them. The CDR3 is 13 amino acids. The germline V gene has CDR1 MNHEY and CDR2 SVGEGT. CDR3 nucleotides: TGTGCCAGCAGAAATACAGGGAATCAGCCCCAGCATTTT. Residues: CASRNTGNQPQHF.

This chain uses TRBV20-1 with TRBJ2-2; D not certain. The CDR3 spans 16 residues. Trimming removed 6 bases at V and 7 bases at J, with 24 bases between. Germline CDR1 DFQATT, CDR2 SNEGSKA (reference sequence). The CDR3 DNA is TGCAGTGCCGAGAAGGACGGACGCGGCCTCGGCGGGGAGCTGTTTTTT. Its protein is CSAEKDGRGLGGELFF.

The chain links TRBV27 to TRBJ2-3; D remains unclear. The V end lost 6 bases, the J end lost 4 bases, and 17 bases lay between the germline ends. The CDR3 has 15 residues. The germline gives CDR1 MNHEY, CDR2 SMNVEV (reference sequence). The CDR3 sequence: CASSRTPMSSDTQYF. In nucleotides, the CDR3 is TGTGCCAGCAGCCGGACGCCCATGTCGTCAGATACGCAGTATTTT.

This clonotype was seen repeatedly, ten times or more. The chain uses TRBV9 and TRBJ2-3; D gene unclear. V shed 0 bases and J shed 2 bases, with 7 bases lying between them. This CDR3 comprises 14 residues. Germline V gene sequence: CDR1 SGDLS, CDR2 YYNGEE. Here the CDR3 reads CASSVVEFTDTQYF. The CDR3, as DNA: TGTGCCAGCAGCGTAGTTGAGTTCACAGATACGCAGTATTTT.

This clonotype showed up many times. The CDR3 DNA sequence: TGCAGTGCTCGGCCCTCTACAAATACGCAGTATTTT. It yields the protein CSARPSTNTQYF. The V call is TRBV20-1, the J call TRBJ2-3; D not certain. Per the germline V gene, CDR1 is DFQATT and CDR2 is SNEGSKA (reference sequence). CDR3 size: 12 residues. Trimming left V 5 bases short and J 7 bases short, with 13 bases between.

This clonotype turned up a few times. V and J are TRBV20-1 and TRBJ2-1; 8 bases map to TRBD2. With V trimmed by 5 bases and J by 7 bases, 16 bases remained unmatched. The V gene's germline CDR1 is DFQATT and CDR2 SNEGSKA (reference sequence). The CDR3 contains 16 residues. CDR3 protein: CSADGRAGGRRNEQFF. The CDR3 DNA reads TGCAGTGCTGACGGTAGGGCGGGAGGAAGGAGAAATGAGCAGTTCTTC.

The J gene is TRBJ2-3, the V gene TRBV6-5; perhaps TRBD2 as D (5 bases). Germline CDR1 reads MNHEY; CDR2 reads SVGAGI. The V and J ends lost 0 bases and 6 bases respectively, with 19 bases between them. The CDR3 has 17 amino acids. The CDR3 region is CASSYSIGVGISDTQYF. DNA for the CDR3: TGTGCCAGCAGTTACTCGATCGGGGTAGGGATTTCGGATACGCAGTATTTT.

In DNA form, the CDR3 reads TGTGCCAGTGGTTGGAGCACTGAAGCTTTCTTT. It yields the protein CASGWSTEAFF. The chain has TRBV19 and TRBJ1-1; D remains ambiguous. The CDR3 covers 11 residues. The germline V gene encodes CDR1 LNHDA and CDR2 SQIVND (reference sequence). V was trimmed by 8 bases and J by 4 bases, leaving 8 bases between them.

There are many counts of this clonotype. The V gene is TRBV3-1, the J gene TRBJ2-5; 8 nucleotides agree with TRBD2. Unmatched junction bases numbered 8, after V lost 2 bases and J lost 6 bases. CDR3 length equals 15 residues. Per the germline V gene, CDR1 is LGHDT and CDR2 is YNNKEL (reference sequence). CDR3 in DNA: TGTGCCAGCAGCCAACAGCGGGAGTACGTGAAGACCCAGTACTTC. Translating gives CASSQQREYVKTQYF.

This clonotype was picked up many times. The chain joins TRBV29-1 to TRBJ2-7; 8 bases are a match to TRBD1. The CDR3 is 14 amino acids. CDR1 is SQVTM and CDR2 is ANQGSEA in the germline V gene. Unmatched junction bases numbered 7, after V lost 6 bases and J lost 0 bases. As DNA, the CDR3 is TGCAGCGTCCTCCGGGACAGGAGCTCCTACGAGCAGTACTTC. Translation gives CSVLRDRSSYEQYF.

This clonotype was picked up a small number of times. CDR3 in DNA: TGTGCCAGCAGCTTAGATTTCACCGGGGAGCTGTTTTTT. It codes for CASSLDFTGELFF. The chain combines TRBV7-2 with TRBJ2-2; D uncertain. This CDR3 region has 13 residues. Per the germline V gene, CDR1 is SGHTA and CDR2 is FQGNSA. Trimming left V 1 base short and J 4 bases short, with 4 bases between.

In its sample, this clonotype was seen many times. The chain carries TRBV2 and TRBJ1-6; 7 bases fit TRBD1. J gave up 10 bases and V 4 bases, and 4 bases lay outside the gene matches. The length of the CDR3 is 13 residues. CDR1 and CDR2 from the germline V gene are SNHLY and FYNNEI. The CDR3 protein is CASSGDRGSPLHF. As DNA, the CDR3 is TGTGCCAGCAGTGGGGACAGAGGATCACCCCTCCACTTT.

This rearrangement joins TRBV20-1 to TRBJ1-2; 10 bases fit TRBD1. The CDR3 is 14 amino acids. CDR1 DFQATT and CDR2 SNEGSKA come from the germline V gene (reference sequence). V lost 6 bases to trimming and J lost 9 bases; unmatched junction nucleotides: 13. The CDR3 here is CSAPPPGQGRRYTF. DNA for the CDR3: TGCAGTGCCCCACCCCCGGGACAGGGGAGGCGCTACACCTTC.

This rearrangement joins TRBV9 to TRBJ2-2; D uncertain. CDR3 length: 17 amino acids. The V end lost 1 base, the J end lost 2 bases, and 15 bases lay between the germline ends. The V gene's germline CDR1 is SGDLS and CDR2 YYNGEE. CDR3 in DNA: TGTGCCAGCAGCGTAACGATCTCCAAGGGTAACACCGGGGAGCTGTTTTTT. Translation gives CASSVTISKGNTGELFF.